The 21 T cell receptor beta chains below come from one sample, sequenced in a study of blood T cell repertoires in COVID-19. The method was immunoSEQ multiplex PCR; TCRdb's version includes in-frame clones alone and lacks a portion of them. The sample records approximately 190,000 clones, about 80% being singletons. The sequenced sample consisted of peripheral blood. These receptors were collected from a woman aged 55-69 years with COVID-19, enrolled during active disease.

The chain has TRBV28 and TRBJ1-2; unclear D gene. Trimming took off 5 bases at V and 11 bases at J, with 18 bases between the two ends. Germline lookup yields CDR1 MDHEN and CDR2 SYDVKM. This CDR3 spans 13 amino acids. CDR3 sequence reads: CASSTQGGLRYTF. CDR3 bases: TGTGCCAGCAGTACTCAAGGCGGACTCAGATACACCTTC.

The rearrangement links TRBV2 to TRBJ2-1; D possibly corresponds to TRBD2 (6 bases). The V gene's germline CDR1 is SNHLY and CDR2 FYNNEI. Trimming left V 5 bases short and J 0 bases short, with 8 bases between. The CDR3 extends over 14 amino acids. The DNA for the CDR3 is TGTGCCAGCAGTACTAGCTACTCCTACAATGAGCAGTTCTTC. Encoded protein: CASSTSYSYNEQFF.

V usage is TRBV5-6 and J usage is TRBJ2-5; a weak D match, TRBD2 (7 bases). Trimming removed 3 bases at V and 4 bases at J, with 13 bases between. The V gene's germline CDR1 is SGHDT and CDR2 YYEEEE. CDR3 length equals 14 residues. The CDR3 DNA sequence: TGTGCCAGCAGCTCAACGGGGGGCCTAGAGACCCAGTACTTC. This encodes CASSSTGGLETQYF. The full variable domain, rest sourced from reference TRBV5-6 and TRBJ2-5, is DAGVTQSPTHLIKTRGQQVTLRCSPKSGHDTVSWYQQALGQGPQFIFQYYEEEERQRGNFPDRFSGHQFPNYSSELNVNALLLGDSALYLCASSSTGGLETQYFGPGTRLLVL.

The CDR3: CASSTIYGYTF. The CDR3 DNA is TGTGCCAGCAGCACAATCTATGGCTACACCTTC. V usage is TRBV25-1 and J usage is TRBJ1-2; D ambiguous. Germline CDR1 reads MGHDK; CDR2 reads SYGVNS. The CDR3 runs 11 residues. Trimming pared 6 bases from V and 4 bases from J, leaving 6 bases between.

The rearrangement joins TRBV4-3 to TRBJ1-4; TRBD1 matches at 7 bases. V lost 4 bases and J lost 4; bases outside the gene matches: 15. This CDR3 has 18 amino acids. The germline V gene has CDR1 LGHNA and CDR2 YSLEER. The DNA for the CDR3 is TGCGCCAGCAGCCCCGCTGGACAGGACCTTCCGGGTAATGAAAAACTGTTTTTT. Amino acid sequence: CASSPAGQDLPGNEKLFF.

The chain is built from TRBV27 and TRBJ1-1, with TRBD1 matching over 8 bases. This CDR3 region has 14 residues. V lost 7 bases to trimming and J lost 7 bases; unmatched junction nucleotides: 11. Germline-derived CDR1 and CDR2 are MNHEY and SMNVEV (reference sequence). The CDR3 here is CASTSSPGQGEAFF. The DNA of the CDR3 is TGTGCCAGCACCTCTTCTCCAGGACAGGGTGAAGCTTTCTTT.

The chain combines TRBV5-1 with TRBJ2-1, with D uncertain. This CDR3 comprises 16 residues. In germline, CDR1 is SGHRS, CDR2 YFSETQ. Trimming pared 0 bases from V and 6 bases from J, leaving 16 bases between. The CDR3, as DNA: TGCGCCAGCAGCTTGGAGGCCCGGGTACGCGGCAATGAGCAGTTCTTC. The encoded protein is CASSLEARVRGNEQFF.

This rearrangement joins TRBV2 to TRBJ1-1; 7 nucleotides match TRBD1. V lost 5 bases, J lost 5 bases, and 11 bases stayed unmatched. This CDR3 has 15 amino acids. Germline lookup yields CDR1 SNHLY and CDR2 FYNNEI. The CDR3: CASSPRTGQRTEAFF. CDR3 sequence (DNA): TGTGCCAGCAGTCCGCGGACAGGCCAGAGGACTGAAGCTTTCTTT.

The chain links TRBV4-1 to TRBJ2-7; 13 bases agree with TRBD2. This CDR3 has 17 amino acids. Germline trimming cut 3 bases from V and 6 bases from J; bases unmatched to any gene: 11. Germline assignment: CDR1 MGHRA and CDR2 YSYEKL. CDR3 bases: TGCGCCAGCAGCCACGAAAGGACTAGCGGGGGCCATGGCGAGCAGTACGTC. Residues: CASSHERTSGGHGEQYV.

The rearrangement uses TRBV7-8 and TRBJ1-1; 11 nucleotides match TRBD1. V shed 1 base, J shed 0 bases, and the junction held 1 base outside the gene matches. This CDR3 spans 16 amino acids. CDR1 is SGHVS and CDR2 is FQNEAQ in the germline V gene. The CDR3 protein is CASSLGTGGMNTEAFF. In DNA, the CDR3 is TGTGCCAGCAGCTTAGGGACAGGGGGCATGAACACTGAAGCTTTCTTT.

The gene calls are TRBV29-1 and TRBJ2-1, with 12 positions matching TRBD2. Losses at the gene ends were 3 bases for V and 9 bases for J; bases not matched to a gene: 12. Germline CDR1 is SQVTM and CDR2 is ANQGSEA. The CDR3 covers 16 residues. This chain's CDR3 is CSVEWQPLAGGSEQFF. Written as DNA, the CDR3 is TGCAGCGTTGAGTGGCAGCCTCTAGCGGGGGGGAGTGAGCAGTTCTTC.

The V and J genes are TRBV28 and TRBJ1-1, with 8 bases fitting TRBD1. CDR3 length: 15 residues. Germline V gene data show CDR1 as MDHEN and CDR2 as SYDVKM. The ends lost 6 bases at V and 1 base at J; junction bases unmatched: 7. CDR3 coding DNA: TGTGCCAGCAGCCTTTGGACAGGGCCGAACACTGAAGCTTTCTTT. It encodes CASSLWTGPNTEAFF.

The chain recombines TRBV5-1 with TRBJ1-5; weak D call: TRBD1 (5 bases). This CDR3 comprises 13 residues. Trimming took off 4 bases at V and 5 bases at J, with 10 bases between the two ends. Germline loops: CDR1 SGHRS, CDR2 YFSETQ. CDR3 nucleotide sequence: TGCGCCAGCAGCCCCGGGGGGTATCAGCCCCAGCATTTT. Its protein is CASSPGGYQPQHF.

This chain connects TRBV24-1 to TRBJ2-5; TRBD1 matches at 8 bases. Trimming cost V 4 bases and J 4 bases; bases outside gene matches: 4. The CDR3 loop spans 14 amino acids. Germline V gene sequence: CDR1 KGHDR, CDR2 SFDVKD. The CDR3 region has the DNA TGTGCCACCAGTGACTTGACAGGGGCAGAGACCCAGTACTTC. It specifies CATSDLTGAETQYF.

Turning to this clone: A read error may produce the germline difference seen at one junction end. The chain links TRBV20-1 to TRBJ1-2, with D perhaps TRBD1 (5 bases). From germline, CDR1 is DFQATT and CDR2 SNEGSKA (reference sequence). CDR3 length: 11 amino acids. The CDR3 DNA reads as TGCAGTGCTAGAACGGGACGGGAGCAATACTTC. Protein product: CSARTGREQYF.

In regard to this clone: An end of the junction does not agree with germline; a read error may underlie this. This chain connects TRBV7-3 to TRBJ2-5, with TRBD2 matching over 7 bases. Germline V gene data show CDR1 as SGHTA and CDR2 as FQGTGA. The CDR3 is made up of 15 amino acids. CDR3 in DNA: TGTGCCAGCAGCCTAACCCCCGGGACTAAAGAGACCCAGTACTTC. Translated, it gives CASSLTPGTKETQYF.

The chain joins TRBV27 to TRBJ2-6; D is unclear. V shed 5 bases and J shed 0 bases, with 8 bases lying between them. From germline, CDR1 is MNHEY and CDR2 SMNVEV (reference sequence). The CDR3 loop spans 15 amino acids. The CDR3 DNA reads TGTGCCAGCAGTCCCTCTCGCTCTGGGGCCAACGTCCTGACTTTC. Protein: CASSPSRSGANVLTF.

The genes are TRBV27 and TRBJ2-7, with D possibly matching TRBD2 (6 bases). Germline CDR1 is MNHEY and CDR2 is SMNVEV (reference sequence). V gave up 8 bases and J gave up 3 bases, with 14 bases separating them. The CDR3 spans 13 residues. CDR3 in DNA: TGTGCCAGCGGGAGTTTGACTAGCTACGAGCAGTACTTC. Its protein is CASGSLTSYEQYF.

The CDR3 bases are TGTGCCAGCAGCCGGGACAGGGCAAACACCGGGGAGCTGTTTTTT. Amino acids: CASSRDRANTGELFF. V gene TRBV11-2 combines with J gene TRBJ2-2; 9 bases align to TRBD1. Germline V lookup: CDR1 SGHAT, CDR2 FQNNGV. This CDR3 comprises 15 residues. V lost 5 bases and J lost 2; bases outside the gene matches: 3.

CDR3 nucleotide sequence: TGTGCTAGTGCCTATCTCGGACAGTGGCCCTCCTACAATGAGCAGTTCTTC. Its translation is CASAYLGQWPSYNEQFF. This chain uses TRBV12-5 with TRBJ2-1; D might be TRBD1 (6 bases). This CDR3 region has 17 residues. V lost 7 bases, J lost 0 bases, and 19 bases lay in between. Germline-derived CDR1 and CDR2 are LGHNT and FRNRAP. Variable domain in full (rest from reference TRBV12-5 and TRBJ2-1): DARVTQTPRHKVTEMGQEVTMRCQPILGHNTVFWYRQTMMQGLELLAYFRNRAPLDDSGMPKDRFSAEMPDATLATLKIQPSEPRDSAVYFCASAYLGQWPSYNEQFFGPGTRLTVL.

V is TRBV6-2 or TRBV6-3 and J is TRBJ1-2; D not certain. Germline values: CDR1 MNHEY, CDR2 SVGEGT. The CDR3 has 15 residues. V lost 6 bases, J lost 3 bases, and 17 bases lay in between. CDR3 bases: TGTGCCAGCAGCGTCTACGACAAGGAATACTATGGCTACACCTTC. Translation gives CASSVYDKEYYGYTF.